This is a list of T cell receptor beta chains from one sample in a study of CD4 T cells in relation to SARS-CoV-2 and coronaviruses. The antigens for these receptors are not known. Sequenced by immunoSEQ multiplex PCR; TCRdb stores in-frame clones only, minus some. The sample holds 36,000 or so clones, 70% to 85% seen once. Sequenced material: memory CD4+ T cells from PBMCs, cultured in vitro. The receptors shown here come from an adult with COVID-19. The CDR3 runs from the conserved cysteine through the conserved F or W. D genes are given only for firm matches. Where a row states a size, it is once, few, many or the class of an expanded clone; other rows omit it.

TRBJ1-6	few	NA	TRBV9	TGTGCCAGCAGCACCCGCCGGGACCGGGATAATTCACCCCTCCACTTT	CASSTRRDRDNSPLHF
TRBJ1-2	NA	NA	TRBV4-3	TGCGCCAGCAGCTCATTTAGGGATGGCTACACCTTC	CASSSFRDGYTF
TRBJ2-7	NA	NA	TRBV28	TGTGCCAGCAGCCGGTCCGGACCCAGCTCCTACGAGCAGTACTTC	CASSRSGPSSYEQYF
TRBJ1-5	NA	NA	TRBV2	TGTGCCAGCAGTGAATACAACGTCAATCAGCCCCAGCATTTT	CASSEYNVNQPQHF
TRBJ1-1	NA	NA	TRBV24-1	TGTGCCACCAGTGATACTAGGACAGCTGAAGCTTTCTTT	CATSDTRTAEAFF
TRBJ2-7	NA	TRBD2	TRBV5-5	TGTGCCAGCAGCTTGGACGGTAGCGGGAGGGGCTACGAGCAGTACTTC	CASSLDGSGRGYEQYF
TRBJ2-1	NA	NA	TRBV12-3/TRBV12-4	TGTGCCAGCAGTTCCATCGATGAGCAGTTCTTC	CASSSIDEQFF
TRBJ2-3	once	TRBD1	TRBV3-1/TRBV3-2	TGTGCCAGCAGCCGGACAGGGGGCGCAGATACGCAGTATTTT	CASSRTGGADTQYF
TRBJ1-3	NA	NA	TRBV28	TGTGCCAGCAGTCCCCCACCTGGAAACACCATATATTTT	CASSPPPGNTIYF
TRBJ1-4	NA	NA	TRBV5-1	TGCGCCAGCAGCGGAAACAGGGCAACTAATGAAAAACTGTTTTTT	CASSGNRATNEKLFF
TRBJ1-5	NA	NA	TRBV16	TGTGCCAGCAGCCAACAGGTATATCAGCCCCAGCATTTT	CASSQQVYQPQHF
TRBJ2-2	NA	TRBD2	TRBV19	TGTGCCAGTAGTATGTTGTCCGGGACAGAAACTACTAGCGGGAGGTCCGGGGAGCTGTTTTTT	CASSMLSGTETTSGRSGELFF
TRBJ2-1	NA	NA	TRBV3-1/TRBV3-2	TGTGCCAGCACCCCCACGGACTACGACAATGAGCAGTTCTTC	CASTPTDYDNEQFF
TRBJ1-5	NA	NA	TRBV6-6	TGTGCCAGCAGTCCCGGGCCGGGCAATCAGCCCCAGCATTTT	CASSPGPGNQPQHF
TRBJ2-3	NA	NA	TRBV15	TGTGCCACCAGGGACCCAACGGGGGCTGATACGCAGTATTTT	CATRDPTGADTQYF
TRBJ2-2	NA	NA	TRBV11-3	TGTGCCAGCAGCTTAGGGGAGGTCACCGGGGAGCTGTTTTTT	CASSLGEVTGELFF
TRBJ2-1	few	NA	TRBV6-6	TGTGCCAGCAGTTTAACAGGTTACAATGAGCAGTTCTTC	CASSLTGYNEQFF
TRBJ2-1	NA	TRBD2	TRBV7-3	TGTGCCAGCAGCTTAGGGGGGACTAGCCTGAATGAGCAGTTCTTC	CASSLGGTSLNEQFF
TRBJ1-1	NA	NA	TRBV5-4	TGTGCCAGCAGAGTTGACGCCCCGAGCACTGAAGCTTTCTTT	CASRVDAPSTEAFF
TRBJ2-5	NA	TRBD2	TRBV11-1	TGTGCCAGCAGCCCCGGGACTAGCGGGACTCAAGAGACCCAGTACTTC	CASSPGTSGTQETQYF
TRBJ2-3	NA	TRBD2	TRBV3-1/TRBV3-2	TGTGCCAGCAGCCAAGGACTAGCGGAGGACACAGATACGCAGTATTTT	CASSQGLAEDTDTQYF
TRBJ2-3	NA	TRBD1	TRBV11-3	TGTGCCAGCAGCCCCAGGACAGGGGGCCTTGATACGCAGTATTTT	CASSPRTGGLDTQYF
TRBJ2-7	NA	NA	TRBV12-3/TRBV12-4	TGTGCCAGCAGTCCCCGTCGGGAGCACGAGCAGTACTTC	CASSPRREHEQYF
TRBJ2-3	NA	TRBD1	TRBV6-1	TGTGCCAGCAGTGAAGGGACAGGGGCAGATACGCAGTATTTT	CASSEGTGADTQYF
TRBJ2-7	NA	TRBD2	TRBV7-2	TGTGCCAGCAGCCCGGGACTAGCGGTAAACGAGCAGTACTTC	CASSPGLAVNEQYF
TRBJ2-7	NA	NA	TRBV20-1	TGCAGTGCTAGTTCCGGACTTGGCTCCTACGAGCAGTACTTC	CSASSGLGSYEQYF
TRBJ2-1	NA	NA	TRBV3-1/TRBV3-2	TGTGCCAGCAGCCAAGATTGGATGGGCAATGAGCAGTTCTTC	CASSQDWMGNEQFF
TRBJ2-7	NA	NA	TRBV28	TGTGCCAGCAAAGGGACACTCACTCTCGAGCAGTACTTC	CASKGTLTLEQYF
TRBJ1-4	NA	NA	TRBV18	TGTGCCAGCTCACCAGGTTATCCGTTCCAGGCGGATGAAAAACTGTTTTTT	CASSPGYPFQADEKLFF
TRBJ2-2	few	TRBD2	TRBV19	TGTGCCAGTAGCACTAGCGTGGGCGGGGAGCTGTTTTTT	CASSTSVGGELFF
TRBJ2-2	NA	TRBD2	TRBV13	TGTGCCAGCAGCTTAGTGGCGGGAGGCAGCACCGGGGAGCTGTTTTTT	CASSLVAGGSTGELFF
TRBJ2-2	NA	NA	TRBV18	TGTGCCAGCTCACCAATCCGGGGACGGTACACCGGGGAGCTGTTTTTT	CASSPIRGRYTGELFF
TRBJ2-3	NA	TRBD1	TRBV5-1	TGCGCCAGCAGCGACCTTGACAGGGATGGCACAGATACGCAGTATTTT	CASSDLDRDGTDTQYF
TRBJ1-4	once	TRBD1	TRBV7-6	TGTGCCAGCAGCCAATCTCGGTTGACAGGGTTTGAAAAACTGTTTTTT	CASSQSRLTGFEKLFF
TRBJ2-7	few	TRBD2	TRBV6-1	TGTGCCAGCAGTGAAGCTAGCGGGAGCTCCTACGAGCAGTACTTC	CASSEASGSSYEQYF
TRBJ2-6	NA	NA	TRBV24-1	TGTGCCACCAGCCTTGGCGGTGGTGGGGCCAACGTCCTGACTTTC	CATSLGGGGANVLTF
TRBJ1-2	NA	TRBD1	TRBV18	TGTGCCAGCTCACAGGGACAGGGGGACGGCTACACCTTC	CASSQGQGDGYTF
TRBJ1-5	few	NA	TRBV19	TGTGCCAGTAGTATCCTCCAGGGATATCAGCCCCAGCATTTT	CASSILQGYQPQHF
TRBJ2-1	NA	TRBD1	TRBV4-3	TGCGCCAGCAGCCGAGACAGGGGATACAATGAGCAGTTCTTC	CASSRDRGYNEQFF
TRBJ2-7	NA	NA	TRBV5-1	TGCGCCAGCAGCCGGGACGTGTACTACGAGCAGTACTTC	CASSRDVYYEQYF
TRBJ2-7	NA	TRBD2	TRBV2	TGTGCCAGCAGTGAAGGGACTAGCGGGAGGCAAGAGCAGTACTTC	CASSEGTSGRQEQYF
TRBJ1-4	NA	NA	TRBV7-2	TGTGCCAGCAGCGCCCACAGGATCGAAAAACTGTTTTTT	CASSAHRIEKLFF
TRBJ2-7	NA	NA	TRBV3-1/TRBV3-2	TGTGCCAGCAGCCGGCGCGGCGGAGCGGAGACGTACGAGCAGTACTTC	CASSRRGGAETYEQYF
TRBJ1-4	NA	TRBD1	TRBV2	TGTGCCAGCAAAAACAGGGGCGGGACTAATGAAAAACTGTTTTTT	CASKNRGGTNEKLFF
TRBJ1-1	NA	NA	TRBV5-6	TGTGCCAGCAGCTACAGGGTGAACACTGAAGCTTTCTTT	CASSYRVNTEAFF
TRBJ2-2	NA	NA	TRBV11-2	TGTGCCAGCAGCGAGCAGAAGAACACCGGGGAGCTGTTTTTT	CASSEQKNTGELFF
TRBJ2-1	NA	NA	TRBV7-9	TGTGCCAGCAGCTCCCGGGCCTTCTCCTACAATGAGCAGTTCTTC	CASSSRAFSYNEQFF
TRBJ2-2	few	NA	TRBV9	TGTGCCAGCAGCTTGAGTGCCGACACCGGGGAGCTGTTTTTT	CASSLSADTGELFF
TRBJ2-5	once	TRBD1	TRBV7-2	TGTGCCAGCAGCTTTACAGGGGGCTCAGGAGAGACCCAGTACTTC	CASSFTGGSGETQYF
TRBJ2-1	NA	TRBD2	TRBV18	TGTGCCAGCTCACCGGCGACTAGCGGGATGGAGTTCTTC	CASSPATSGMEFF
TRBJ2-3	NA	TRBD1	TRBV5-1	TGCGCCAGCAGCCAGGACAGGGGAGGCGATACGCAGTATTTT	CASSQDRGGDTQYF
TRBJ2-4	NA	TRBD2	TRBV19	TGTGCCAGTAGTATTCGGGGGAGGGGAAACATTCAGTACTTC	CASSIRGRGNIQYF
TRBJ2-1	few	NA	TRBV7-2	TGTGCCAGCAGCTTAGCGCGAAACGCGTACAATGAGCAGTTCTTC	CASSLARNAYNEQFF
TRBJ2-5	once	TRBD1	TRBV10-3	TGTGCCATCAGGGGGACAGGGGTTATCGAGACCCAGTACTTC	CAIRGTGVIETQYF
TRBJ2-6	NA	NA	TRBV5-5	TGTGCCAGCAGCTTGCTAACATTAGGCTCTGGGGCCAACGTCCTGACTTTC	CASSLLTLGSGANVLTF
TRBJ1-2	NA	NA	TRBV25-1	TGTGCCAGCAGTGAATCCGAGGGAGCTAACTATGGCTACACCTTC	CASSESEGANYGYTF